A single TCR beta chain is shown here with its context. It lacks a known antigen. The input lacks base qualities; no much larger clone sits a single base away. The donors were about 40 Caucasian individuals from Russia, aged roughly 6 to 95 years, who were systemically healthy. Each donor gave 8.5 to 10 milliliters of peripheral blood, collected into EDTA-treated Vacutainer tubes. PBMCs were isolated by Ficoll-Paque density-gradient centrifugation, with at least 6.5 million obtained per sample. Trizol reagent was used to extract total RNA from the PBMCs, yielding at least 5.5 micrograms per sample. Naive CD45RAhigh/CD27high T cell percentages were measured by flow cytometry on a PBMC aliquot from every donor. This record comes from a study of blood T cells in healthy people across ages (dated by TCRdb to between 2015 and 2016). At the level of the whole study: In model experiments, template switching captured about one uniquely barcoded TCR beta cDNA molecule for every two T cells. To avoid experimental bias, donors of different ages were randomly spread across the sequencing lanes. Four age groups were formed from the donors: young (average approximately 16 years), middle-aged (roughly 38), aged (around 68) and long-lived (around 82). For two donors (one aged 18 to 29 and one aged 80 or older), the study analyzed two additional independent replicas of 1 million unique cDNA reads from the same blood draw. Age-related changes in TCR beta repertoire diversity were measured in the study by deep sequencing normalized with unique cDNA molecular identifiers. The research as a whole found: Observed TCR beta diversity per million T cells fell roughly linearly with age, and a significant reduction was already apparent by age around 40. Bulk unsorted PBMC profiling prevented conclusive comparison of naive and antigen-experienced compartments. The percentage of naive T cells measured by flow cytometry correlated strongly with observed TCR beta diversity. Estimates of total diversity based on one million sequenced T cells were considered lower bounds and underestimates. Donor CMV infection status was unknown, potentially confounding age-related changes in expanded clonotypes. Compared with the aged group, more naive CD4+ T cells, fewer expanded clones and increased TCR diversity were shown by the long-lived group, suggesting age selection.

Library method: 5' RACE. The instrument given in TCRdb is Illumina HiSeq 2500. A second PCR of roughly 6 to 12 cycles was run with a J-beta primer mix and a sample-barcoded 5' primer. A unique molecular identifier was introduced onto each TCR beta cDNA molecule by a template-switch 5' adaptor carrying 12 random nucleotides. Each sample yielded at least 2.5 million CDR3-containing paired-end reads. The Mint cDNA synthesis kit, primed by a TRBC-specific oligonucleotide, was used to synthesize first-strand cDNA from all RNA. Following uracil-DNA glycosylase treatment, all cDNA underwent a first 18-cycle PCR with the universal primers M1SS and BC2_uni_R. As for how the authors treated the data: For normalization, 1 million high-quality reads, each with a distinct molecular identifier, were randomly selected from each sample. Instead of being binned into consensus sequences, reads with shared molecular identifiers were discarded. MiTCR, with a Q25 quality threshold and the strictest error-elimination algorithm, was used for CDR3 identification, clonotype clustering and error correction. A nonparametric unseen species model with Euler transformation was used to estimate a lower bound on total TCR beta diversity. In-frame beta chains were kept once TCRdb had trimmed the public reads at Q25 with fastp and called clones with MiXCR. Merged by CDR3 protein, the rows form single entries marked with the most common genes and DNA. TCRdb, not the authors, supplied the V and J calls. Here the sample has roughly 680,000 distinct CDR3 sequences; approximately 52% occur a single time. Around an eighth of the sample is held by the ten biggest clonotypes.

Inclusive of the bounding cysteine and phenylalanine, the CDR3 is 16 residues long. The kept DNA is CDR3 alone, 48 bases in frame from the first base. Trimming removed 0 bases from V and 6 bases from J; the gene matches leave 5 bases unexplained. The chain couples TRBV6-7 to TRBJ2-1; 10 bases in the middle match TRBD2. TRBV6-7 is sorted into the ORF group, with uncertain function. This clonotype was obtained from a woman older than 75 in good health. Material: blood. The CDR3 has the sequence CASSYSGSGGVNEQFF. The nucleotide sequence reads as follows: TGTGCCAGCAGTTACTCAGGGAGCGGGGGGGTCAATGAGCAGTTCTTC.